This T cell receptor beta chain was recorded in a study of T cell responses to AZD1222 COVID-19 vaccine (dated by TCRdb to about 2021). As for the study more broadly: AZD1222 recipients whose second dose came at about 4 weeks and those whose second dose came at about 12 weeks were combined into one group, since spike-specific TCR depth and breadth did not differ between the two schedules. A total of approximately 240 trial participants underwent TCR sequencing, of whom 207 received two doses of AZD1222 and roughly 25 received two doses of the MenACWY control vaccine. Enrollment into the trials was organized by age into subgroups of 18-55, 56-69 and 70-plus years, and those subgroups contained roughly 150, 30 and 60 TCR-sequenced participants, respectively. General conclusions and limits of the study: Because no day 14 peak-response samples were available, repertoires were characterized only after the peak T cell response. Most participants were white British and females outnumbered males, and the authors suggested that clonal diversity may have been underestimated. The vaccine-associated CD4 TCRs covered the entire spike protein, and the dominant responses fell in regions 160-218 and 743-854. In the small 56-69-year group, the increase in depth fell short of significance, most likely because of low power. Epitopes outside the regions mutated in the B.1.351 and B.1.1.7 variants were reportedly recognized by nearly half of the unique spike-specific TCRs. A significant rise in spike-specific TCR breadth and depth was observed after two AZD1222 doses relative to day 0 and relative to MenACWY recipients. Only five or six AZD1222 recipients were SARS-CoV-2 seropositive at baseline, limiting conclusions about previously exposed vaccinees.

The sample's time point label, in plain terms: baseline before first vaccination. Vaccinee samples came from UK trials COV001 and COV002, including a single-blind randomized controlled phase 2/3 trial of AZD1222 (ChAdOx1 nCoV-19) in healthy adults. For TCRbeta chain sequencing, PBMC samples were collected from trial participants at day 0 and at day 28 after the second dose. Trimming takes 1 base off V and 6 bases off J; junction bases not matched to a gene: 8. The cysteine opens and the phenylalanine closes a CDR3 of 15 amino acids. The kept DNA is CDR3 alone, 45 bases in frame from the first base. CDR1 LNHDA and CDR2 SQIVND were looked up in the germline V gene (reference sequence). With regard to this clone: Its antigen is still unknown. Within one base of it there is no much larger clone, and no base qualities were kept.

The CDR3 regions of human TCRbeta chains were analyzed by immunosequencing. The source study handled its data this way. TCRs in the repertoires were matched against a reference library of SARS-CoV-2-specific TCRs that had been generated with the MIRA antigen-specificity platform. Breadth meant the fraction of unique TCRs that were SARS-CoV-2-associated, whereas depth meant the fraction of total T cells that were SARS-CoV-2-associated. Using the MIRA data, each spike-specific TCR was assigned both to the spike region to which the TCR was reactive and to a CD4 or CD8 class. Log10-transformed breadth and depth values were compared by one-way ANOVA with Sidak's multiple comparisons tests. TCRdb retrieved this table from immuneACCESS and kept in-frame rearrangements only. Not all clones are present; in checked studies, unresolved V genes account for under half, and no reason is known for the remainder. V, J and clone size reflect that table, while D and trimming were determined from the DNA. The sample table holds around 180,000 clones, of which about nine tenths were seen once. 2.6% of the sample belongs to the ten largest clones.

The receptor was isolated from an adult in good health. The sequence is built from TRBV19 and TRBJ1-2; 7 central bases correspond to TRBD1. This material consisted of peripheral blood, taken on day 0 of AZD1222 vaccination. CDR3 loop: CASSIAPHDRDGYTF. The DNA sequence is TGTGCCAGTAGTATAGCCCCCCACGACAGGGATGGCTACACCTTC.